The T cell receptor (beta chain) described here comes from a study of cytotoxic CD8 clonotypes in ibrutinib-treated CLL. About the research overall: Responses: some 24 partial, 2 complete; after median roughly 68 months, roughly 14 stayed remitted, roughly 12 progressed.

Method: immunoSEQ multiplex PCR; TCRdb's copy keeps in-frame clones and lacks some. The sample shows 110,000 to 150,000 clones, 60% to 80% of them seen only once. This sample comprised PBMCs, obtained after 12 months of ibrutinib treatment. This sequence was found in a human donor with chronic lymphocytic leukemia.

The CDR3 region has the DNA TGTGCCAGCAGTTTATCGGCAGCGTACAATGAGCAGTTCTTC. Its translation: CASSLSAAYNEQFF. This chain uses TRBV27 with TRBJ2-1; D is unresolved. V was clipped by 0 bases and J by 4 bases, with 7 bases between them. The CDR3 spans 14 residues. Per germline, CDR1 MNHEY and CDR2 SMNVEV (reference sequence).